The next 9 T cell receptor beta chains were all read from a single sample in a study of response to subunit inactivated influenza vaccine. TCRdb re-derived calls from the RT-PCR reads in MiXCR, one entry per CDR3 protein. The sample yields more than 450,000 distinct CDR3 sequences, about 8% seen once. The sample was PBMCs from blood, taken 23 months after vaccination. The receptor source for this set is a man between 50 and 75 years old who received an inactivated influenza vaccine.

This clonotype was observed many times. The genes are TRBV4-3 and TRBJ1-6, with a possible D match to TRBD1 (5 bases). The CDR3 spans 15 residues. CDR1 and CDR2 (germline): LGHNA, YSLEER. Trimming cost V 2 bases and J 4 bases, with 9 bases left between them. The CDR3, as DNA: TGCGCCAGCAGCCAAACGACAGATTATAATTCACCCCTCCACTTT. Protein: CASSQTTDYNSPLHF.

This clonotype was counted ten times or more. The rearrangement joins TRBV20-1 to TRBJ1-1; no firm D call. The CDR3 loop spans 11 amino acids. V lost 6 bases to trimming and J lost 4 bases, with 9 bases between them. Germline V gene lookup returns CDR1 DFQATT and CDR2 SNEGSKA (reference sequence). The CDR3 here is CSAPGATEAFF. CDR3 sequence (DNA): TGCAGTGCGCCGGGAGCCACTGAAGCTTTCTTT.

This clonotype was seen a handful of times. This chain uses TRBV6-1 with TRBJ2-7; 8 bases are a match to TRBD2. Losses at the gene ends were 6 bases for V and 2 bases for J; bases not matched to a gene: 12. The CDR3 is made up of 16 amino acids. Germline lookup yields CDR1 MNHNS and CDR2 SASEGT. CDR3 sequence (DNA): TGTGCCAGCAGCGCCCCCAGTATTAGCGGGGCCTACGAGCAGTACTTC. Encoded protein: CASSAPSISGAYEQYF.

This clonotype came up a few times. This chain uses TRBV11-2 with TRBJ2-2; D gene uncertain. The CDR3 contains 12 residues. Trimming shortened V by 3 bases and J by 8 bases, and 7 bases separated the two germline ends. Germline V gene data show CDR1 as SGHAT and CDR2 as FQNNGV. The CDR3 nucleotides read TGTGCCAGCAGCTTGCGTTTGGGGGAGCTGTTTTTT. Amino acid sequence: CASSLRLGELFF.

The J gene is TRBJ1-6, the V gene TRBV5-1; no clear D gene. Germline CDR1 SGHRS, CDR2 YFSETQ. The V gene lost 1 base and the J gene lost 7 bases, with 9 bases spanning the gap. The CDR3 has 14 amino acids. The CDR3 DNA reads TGCGCCAGCAGCTTGTCAGGAGAAAATTCACCCCTCCACTTT. The encoded protein is CASSLSGENSPLHF. Full variable domain (missing parts from reference TRBV5-1 and TRBJ1-6): KAGVTQTPRYLIKTRGQQVTLSCSPISGHRSVSWYQQTPGQGLQFLFEYFSETQRNKGNFPGRFSGRQFSNSRSEMNVSTLELGDSALYLCASSLSGENSPLHFGNGTRLTVT.

V is TRBV15 and J is TRBJ1-1; possibly TRBD1 for D (5 bases). The ends were cut back, 8 bases at V and 1 base at J, with 14 bases in the middle. The CDR3 consists of 14 residues. Germline-derived CDR1 and CDR2 are LNHNV and YYDKDF (reference sequence). CDR3 bases: TGTGCCACCCACCCTATGGGGCCGAACACTGAAGCTTTCTTT. Amino acids: CATHPMGPNTEAFF.

This chain connects TRBV20-1 to TRBJ2-7; D unclear. Germline V gene lookup returns CDR1 DFQATT and CDR2 SNEGSKA (reference sequence). This CDR3 has 13 residues. V was cut by 0 bases and J by 2 bases, with 8 bases left in between. CDR3 in amino acids: CSARDYTTYEQYF. DNA of the CDR3: TGCAGTGCTAGAGATTACACAACCTACGAGCAGTACTTC.

This clonotype has a handful of counts. The chain carries TRBV20-1 and TRBJ2-5; D may be TRBD1 or TRBD2 (5 bases each). Germline V gene lookup returns CDR1 DFQATT and CDR2 SNEGSKA (reference sequence). Trimming removed 1 base from V and 4 bases from J, with 10 bases in between. CDR3 length: 13 amino acids. For the CDR3, the DNA is TGCAGTGCTAGAGGAGGGGCGGGAGAGACCCAGTACTTC. Protein sequence: CSARGGAGETQYF.

V usage is TRBV12-3 or TRBV12-4 and J usage is TRBJ2-7, with 8 bases that match TRBD1. With V trimmed by 5 bases and J by 0 bases, 9 bases remained unmatched. This CDR3 comprises 16 residues. The CDR3 region is CASSPRTGRSSYEQYF. As DNA, the CDR3 is TGTGCCAGCAGTCCCAGGACAGGGAGGAGCTCCTACGAGCAGTACTTC.